This TCR beta chain was captured in a study of human T cells and chemical hapten exposure. MiXCR, run by TCRdb on the RACE reads, gives a single entry per CDR3 protein. Of about 83,000 distinct CDR3 sequences in the sample, around 7.8% were seen once. Time point given: patch test 1, 2 weeks after DPC sensitization. Treatment indicated: therapeutic diphenylcyclopropenone sensitization with weekly scalp DPC. Trimming removed 0 bases from V and 10 bases from J, with 13 bases in between. This CDR3 region has 15 residues. The source material was whole blood, sampled in connection with sensitization to the hapten diphenylcyclopropenone (DPC). This rearrangement joins TRBV23-1 to TRBJ1-6; no definite D call. TRBV23-1 is reported as an ORF; its role is uncertain. The clonotype was recovered from a woman in her 30s with alopecia areata. Some clones in this sample may be carry-over from other donors' samples. CDR3 amino acids: CASSQSAGLKSPLHF. As DNA, the CDR3 is TGCGCCAGCAGTCAATCGGCGGGGTTAAAGTCACCCCTCCACTTT.